This is a list of T cell receptor beta chains from one sample in a study of blood T cells in healthy people across ages. TCRdb independently ran MiXCR on the 5' RACE reads; one entry per CDR3 protein. Of about 1.4 million distinct CDR3 sequences listed, around 59% were seen once; the top ten hold approximately 7%. Specimen: blood. Receptors originate from a man between 18 and 35 years old in good health. The CDR3 runs from the conserved cysteine through the conserved F or W. The D gene is left open where the match is weak. Only some rows state a clone size, as once, few, many or a class for expanded clones.

- TRBJ2-4 TRBV2 - TGTGCCAGCAGTGAGTTGGGAAACATTCAGTACTTC CASSELGNIQYF
once TRBJ2-7 TRBV20-1 TRBD2 TGCAGTGCCACGACTAGCGGAGAGACCCGGTACTTC CSATTSGETRYF
- TRBJ2-5 TRBV11-1 - TGTGCCAGCAGCTTAGGGGCCACTCGACGGGAAACCCAGTACTTC CASSLGATRRETQYF
few TRBJ2-1 TRBV20-1 - TGCAGTGCTAGAGTCCAGGGGCGAAACAATGAGCAGTTCTTC CSARVQGRNNEQFF
- TRBJ1-2 TRBV27 - TGTGCCAGCAAAACCGCAGGGTGGGACTATGGCTACACCTTC CASKTAGWDYGYTF
- TRBJ2-2 TRBV5-1 - TGCGCCAGCAGCCCTAACGCCGGGGAGCTGTTTTTT CASSPNAGELFF
- TRBJ1-2 TRBV28 - TGTGCCAGCAGTTTAATGGCAGGGTATGGCTACACCTTC CASSLMAGYGYTF
few TRBJ2-1 TRBV29-1 - TGCAGCGTTGAAGATTATGTTGAGCAGTTCTTC CSVEDYVEQFF
- TRBJ2-5 TRBV6-6 TRBD1 TGTGCCAGCGGGACAGGAGAGACCCAGTACTTC CASGTGETQYF
- TRBJ2-3 TRBV5-1 TRBD1 TGCGCCAGCAGTATGGGACAGGGGTTAGATACGCAGTATTTT CASSMGQGLDTQYF
- TRBJ1-2 TRBV4-2 - TGTGCCAGCAGCCGAGAAGAGACAGAGTTCTATGGCTACACCTTC CASSREETEFYGYTF
- TRBJ2-5 TRBV11-2 TRBD1 TGTGCCAGCAGGAGACAGACAGGGGGGACCATAGGGGAGCAGTACTTC CASRRQTGGTIGEQYF
- TRBJ2-1 TRBV4-1 TRBD1 TGCGCCAGCAGCCAAGTTTTAACAGGGGGTTGGCATGAGCAGTTCTTC CASSQVLTGGWHEQFF
- TRBJ2-7 TRBV7-2 - TGTGCCAGCAGCTTAGGGGGCGCGCGCCACCTCTACGAGCAGTACTTC CASSLGGARHLYEQYF
- TRBJ1-2 TRBV2 - TGTGCCAGCGGTGCGGTCCGCTATGGCTACACCTTC CASGAVRYGYTF
few TRBJ1-2 TRBV20-1 TRBD1 TGCAGTGCTAGAGAAGACAGGGCCCACTATGGCTACACCTTC CSAREDRAHYGYTF
- TRBJ1-5 TRBV7-2 TRBD1 TGTGCCAGCAGCGACATGACAGGGACTCATCAGCCCCAGCATTTT CASSDMTGTHQPQHF
- TRBJ2-5 TRBV7-2 TRBD2 TGTGCCAGCAGCCAAGGACTAGCGGGGTCCCTCCAGTACTTC CASSQGLAGSLQYF
- TRBJ1-2 TRBV6-2/TRBV6-3 - TGTGCCAGCAGAACCTCGGCAGGGTATGGCTACACCTTC CASRTSAGYGYTF
- TRBJ2-4 TRBV5-1 TRBD1 TGCGCCAGCAGCTCGACCCGGGACAGGGGTAACATTCAGTACTTC CASSSTRDRGNIQYF
- TRBJ2-6 TRBV7-6 - TGTGCCAGCAGCCGACCTGGGTATGGGGCCAACGTCCTGACTTTC CASSRPGYGANVLTF
- TRBJ2-3 TRBV10-3 - TGTGCCATCAGTGAGGGGGACTCGGCAGATACGCAGTATTTT CAISEGDSADTQYF
- TRBJ2-7 TRBV4-1 TRBD1 TGCGCCAGCAGCCATGTTGGGACAGATCAGCAGTACTTC CASSHVGTDQQYF
few TRBJ2-1 TRBV2 - TGTGCCAGCAGTGAGGATGGGGGCAATGAGCAGTTCTTC CASSEDGGNEQFF
- TRBJ1-6 TRBV20-1 - TGCAGTGCTAGAGATTGGAACCGCGCTGATAATTCACCCCTCCACTTT CSARDWNRADNSPLHF
few TRBJ1-6 TRBV6-6 - TGTGCCAGCGGACAGCGTAATTCACCCCTCCACTTT CASGQRNSPLHF
- TRBJ1-3 TRBV27 - TGTGCCAGCAGTTTAGGGCAGGGAACGAACACCATATATTTT CASSLGQGTNTIYF
- TRBJ2-6 TRBV10-3 TRBD1 TGTGCCATCAGTCCCAGGGGGCTCGGGGCCAACGTCCTGACTTTC CAISPRGLGANVLTF
- TRBJ2-7 TRBV7-2 - TGTGCCAGCAGCTTAGTGTCCGGGGCTACTAGGAATGAGCAGTACTTC CASSLVSGATRNEQYF
few TRBJ2-3 TRBV7-2 - TGTGCCAGCAGCTTCTCCGTTGGGACAGATACGCAGTATTTT CASSFSVGTDTQYF
- TRBJ2-4 TRBV5-5 - TGTGCCAGCAGCTCTCCGCCAGGGGAAAACATTCAGTACTTC CASSSPPGENIQYF
- TRBJ2-3 TRBV6-5 TRBD2 TGTGCCAGCAGTTATATTTTTGGGGATAGCGGGATAACAGATACGCAGTATTTT CASSYIFGDSGITDTQYF
- TRBJ1-2 TRBV7-2 TRBD1 TGTGCCAGTAATGACAGGGGAAACTATGGCTACACCTTC CASNDRGNYGYTF
few TRBJ2-2 TRBV12-3/TRBV12-4 TRBD1 TGTGCCAGCAGCGGACAGGGGTGGGACACCGGGGAGCTGTTTTTT CASSGQGWDTGELFF
many TRBJ2-3 TRBV27 - TGTGCCAGCAGTTTATGGGGGGATACGCAGTATTTT CASSLWGDTQYF
- TRBJ2-7 TRBV5-1 - TGCGCCAGCAGCTCGACGGATTCGATCTACGAGCAGTACTTC CASSSTDSIYEQYF
few TRBJ2-7 TRBV20-1 - TGCAGTGCTAGAGCTCTGGACGGGCGGTACGAGCAGTACTTC CSARALDGRYEQYF
- TRBJ2-4 TRBV4-1 - TGCGCCAACAGCCCAGGACCTATTCAGTACTTC CANSPGPIQYF
few TRBJ2-7 TRBV4-1 - TGCGCCAGCAGCCAATCTTACAGGACGACCTCCTACGAGCAGTACTTC CASSQSYRTTSYEQYF
few TRBJ2-4 TRBV20-1 - TGCAGTGCTAGAGATTTTTCCGCCCCCGGCAATGAGCAGTACTTC CSARDFSAPGNEQYF
- TRBJ2-7 TRBV6-6 - TGTGCCAGCACCCCCGGGCGGGGGCTAGTCGAGCAGTACTTC CASTPGRGLVEQYF
- TRBJ2-1 TRBV10-3 TRBD2 TGTGCCATCAAAAGCGGGGCGGATGAGCAGTTCTTC CAIKSGADEQFF
- TRBJ1-6 TRBV2 - TGTGCCAGCAAAGCTGACCGTAATTCACCCCTCCACTTT CASKADRNSPLHF
few TRBJ1-4 TRBV27 - TGTGCCTCCCCCCGGGAAAAACTGTTTTTT CASPREKLFF
- TRBJ2-7 TRBV10-3 - TGTGCCATCAGTGGGGGGGGCGGCTACGAGCAGTACTTC CAISGGGGYEQYF